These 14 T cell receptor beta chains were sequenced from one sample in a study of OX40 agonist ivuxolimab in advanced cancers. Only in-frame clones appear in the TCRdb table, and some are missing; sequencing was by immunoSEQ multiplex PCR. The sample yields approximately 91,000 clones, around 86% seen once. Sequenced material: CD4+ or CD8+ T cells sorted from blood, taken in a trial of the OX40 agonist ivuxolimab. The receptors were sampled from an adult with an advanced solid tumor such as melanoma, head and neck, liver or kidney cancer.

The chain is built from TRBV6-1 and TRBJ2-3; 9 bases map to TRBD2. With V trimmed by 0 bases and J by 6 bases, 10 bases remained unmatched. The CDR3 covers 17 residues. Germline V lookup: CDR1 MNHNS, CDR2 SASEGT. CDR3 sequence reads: CASSEAWGGGAVDTQYF. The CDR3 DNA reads TGTGCCAGCAGTGAAGCGTGGGGCGGGGGGGCAGTCGATACGCAGTATTTT.

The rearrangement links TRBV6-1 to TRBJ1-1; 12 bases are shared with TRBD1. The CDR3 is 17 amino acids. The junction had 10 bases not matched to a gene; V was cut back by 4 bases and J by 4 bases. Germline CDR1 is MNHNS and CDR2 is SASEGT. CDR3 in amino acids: CASSGRDRGRGSTEAFF. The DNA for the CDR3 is TGTGCCAGCAGTGGAAGGGACAGGGGGCGAGGGAGCACTGAAGCTTTCTTT.

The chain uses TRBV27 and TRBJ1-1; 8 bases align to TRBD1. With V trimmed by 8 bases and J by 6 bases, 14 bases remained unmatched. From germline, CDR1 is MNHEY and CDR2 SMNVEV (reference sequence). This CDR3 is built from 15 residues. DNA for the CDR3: TGTGCCAGCCTAAGGGCAGGGGGCGAATCCGCTGAAGCTTTCTTT. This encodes CASLRAGGESAEAFF.

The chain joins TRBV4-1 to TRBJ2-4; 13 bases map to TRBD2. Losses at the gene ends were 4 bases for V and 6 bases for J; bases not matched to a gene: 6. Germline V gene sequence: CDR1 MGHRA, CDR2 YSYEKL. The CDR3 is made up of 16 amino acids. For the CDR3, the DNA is TGCGCCAGCAGCCCCGGACTAGCGGGGGATTCAAACATTCAGTACTTC. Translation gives CASSPGLAGDSNIQYF.

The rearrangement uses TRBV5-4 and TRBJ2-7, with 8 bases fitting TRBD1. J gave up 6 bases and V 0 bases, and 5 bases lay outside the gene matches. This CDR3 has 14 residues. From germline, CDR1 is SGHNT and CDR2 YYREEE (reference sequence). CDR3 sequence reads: CASSLEQGVVEQYF. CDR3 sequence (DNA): TGTGCCAGCAGCTTGGAACAGGGGGTTGTCGAGCAGTACTTC. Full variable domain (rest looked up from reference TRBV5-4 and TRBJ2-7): ETGVTQSPTHLIKTRGQQVTLRCSSQSGHNTVSWYQQALGQGPQFIFQYYREEENGRGNFPPRFSGLQFPNYSSELNVNALELDDSALYLCASSLEQGVVEQYFGPGTRLTVT.

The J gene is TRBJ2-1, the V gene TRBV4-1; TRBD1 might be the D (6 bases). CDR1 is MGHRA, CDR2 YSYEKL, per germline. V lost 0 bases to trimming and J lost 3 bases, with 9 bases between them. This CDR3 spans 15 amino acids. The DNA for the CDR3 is TGCGCCAGCAGCCAAGAGGCACAGGGCTACAATGAGCAGTTCTTC. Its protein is CASSQEAQGYNEQFF.

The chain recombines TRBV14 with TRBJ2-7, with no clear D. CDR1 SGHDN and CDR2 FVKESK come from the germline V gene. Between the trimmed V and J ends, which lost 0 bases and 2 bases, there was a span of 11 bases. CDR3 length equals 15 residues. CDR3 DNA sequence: TGTGCCAGCAGCCAAGAAGCGACAACTACCTACGAGCAGTACTTC. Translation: CASSQEATTTYEQYF. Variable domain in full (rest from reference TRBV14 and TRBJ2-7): EAGVTQFPSHSVIEKGQTVTLRCDPISGHDNLYWYRRVMGKEIKFLLHFVKESKQDESGMPNNRFLAERTGGTYSTLKVQPAELEDSGVYFCASSQEATTTYEQYFGPGTRLTVT.

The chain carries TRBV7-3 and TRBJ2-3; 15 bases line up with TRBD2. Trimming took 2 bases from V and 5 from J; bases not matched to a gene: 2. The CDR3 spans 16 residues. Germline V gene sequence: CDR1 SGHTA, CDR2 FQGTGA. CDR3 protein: CASSLGTSGGKDTQYF. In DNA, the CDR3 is TGTGCCAGCAGCTTAGGGACTAGCGGGGGGAAAGATACGCAGTATTTT.

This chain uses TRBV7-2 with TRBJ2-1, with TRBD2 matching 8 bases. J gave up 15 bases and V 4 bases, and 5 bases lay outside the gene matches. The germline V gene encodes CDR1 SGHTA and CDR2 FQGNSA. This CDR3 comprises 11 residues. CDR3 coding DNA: TGTGCCAGCAGCTCCGGACTAGCACGGTTCTTC. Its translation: CASSSGLARFF.

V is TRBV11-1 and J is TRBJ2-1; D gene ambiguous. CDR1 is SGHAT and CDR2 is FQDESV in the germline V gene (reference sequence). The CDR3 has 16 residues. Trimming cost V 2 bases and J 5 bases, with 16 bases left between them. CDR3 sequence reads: CASSLYRQASNNEQFF. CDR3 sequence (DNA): TGTGCCAGCAGCTTATATCGGCAGGCTTCAAACAATGAGCAGTTCTTC.

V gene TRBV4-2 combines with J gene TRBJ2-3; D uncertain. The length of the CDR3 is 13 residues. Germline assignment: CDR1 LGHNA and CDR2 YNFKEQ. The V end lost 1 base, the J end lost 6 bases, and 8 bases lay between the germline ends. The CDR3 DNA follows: TGTGCCAGCAGCCAAGGCGGTCGGGATACGCAGTATTTT. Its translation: CASSQGGRDTQYF.

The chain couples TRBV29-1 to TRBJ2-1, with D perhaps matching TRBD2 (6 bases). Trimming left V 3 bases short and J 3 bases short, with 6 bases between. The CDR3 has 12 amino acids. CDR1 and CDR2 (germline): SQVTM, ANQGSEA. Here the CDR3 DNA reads TGCAGCGTTGAGCGGGGCTACAATGAGCAGTTCTTC. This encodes CSVERGYNEQFF.

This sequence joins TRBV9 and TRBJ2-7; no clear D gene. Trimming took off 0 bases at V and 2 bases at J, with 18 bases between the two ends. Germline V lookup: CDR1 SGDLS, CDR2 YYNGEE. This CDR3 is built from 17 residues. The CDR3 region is CASSVDPEAIAPYEQYF. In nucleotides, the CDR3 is TGTGCCAGCAGCGTAGACCCCGAAGCTATTGCACCCTACGAGCAGTACTTC.

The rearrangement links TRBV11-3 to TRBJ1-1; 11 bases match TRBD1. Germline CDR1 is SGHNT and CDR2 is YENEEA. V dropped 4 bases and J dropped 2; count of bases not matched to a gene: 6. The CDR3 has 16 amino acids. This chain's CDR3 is CASSSGQGVHNTEAFF. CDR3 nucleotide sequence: TGTGCCAGCAGCTCGGGACAGGGGGTTCATAACACTGAAGCTTTCTTT.